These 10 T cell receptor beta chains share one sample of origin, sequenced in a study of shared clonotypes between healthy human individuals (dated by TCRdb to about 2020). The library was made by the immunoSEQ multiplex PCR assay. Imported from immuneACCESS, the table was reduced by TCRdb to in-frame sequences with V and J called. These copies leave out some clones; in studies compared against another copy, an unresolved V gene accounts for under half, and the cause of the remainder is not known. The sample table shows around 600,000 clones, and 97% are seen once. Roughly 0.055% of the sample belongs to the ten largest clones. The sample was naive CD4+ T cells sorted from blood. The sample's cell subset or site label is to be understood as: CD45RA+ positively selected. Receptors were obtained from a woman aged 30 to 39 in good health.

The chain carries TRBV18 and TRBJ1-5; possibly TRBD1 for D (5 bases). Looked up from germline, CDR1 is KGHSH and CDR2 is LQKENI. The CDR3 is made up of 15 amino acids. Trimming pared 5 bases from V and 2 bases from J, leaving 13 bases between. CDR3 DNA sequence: TGTGCCAGCTCAAGGGATGGGGCAGGCAATCAGCCCCAGCATTTT. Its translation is CASSRDGAGNQPQHF. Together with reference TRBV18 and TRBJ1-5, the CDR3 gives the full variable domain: NAGVMQNPRHLVRRRGQEARLRCSPMKGHSHVYWYRQLPEEGLKFMVYLQKENIIDESGMPKERFSAEFPKEGPSILRIQQVVRGDSAAYFCASSRDGAGNQPQHFGDGTRLSIL.

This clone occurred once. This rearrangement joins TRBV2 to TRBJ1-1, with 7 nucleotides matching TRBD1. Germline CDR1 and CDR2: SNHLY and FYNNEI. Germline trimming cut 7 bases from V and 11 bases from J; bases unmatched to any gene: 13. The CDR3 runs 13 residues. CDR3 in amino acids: CASTPQVQGKAFF. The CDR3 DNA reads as TGTGCCAGCACTCCCCAGGTACAGGGGAAGGCTTTCTTT.

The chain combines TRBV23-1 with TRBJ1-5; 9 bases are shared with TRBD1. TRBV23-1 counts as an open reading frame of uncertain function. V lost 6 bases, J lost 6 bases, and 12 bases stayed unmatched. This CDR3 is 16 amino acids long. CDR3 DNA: TGCGCCAGCAGCCCAGTGTGGGGACAGGGATCTCAGCCCCAGCATTTT. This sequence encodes CASSPVWGQGSQPQHF.

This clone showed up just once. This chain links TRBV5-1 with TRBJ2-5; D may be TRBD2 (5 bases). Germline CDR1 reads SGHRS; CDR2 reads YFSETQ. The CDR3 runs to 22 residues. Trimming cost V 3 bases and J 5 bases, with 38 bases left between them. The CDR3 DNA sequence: TGCGCCAGCAGCTATCCGTTCGATCGGGGAACTGAGGGCGGAGCCTCGCGGGAGACCCAGTACTTC. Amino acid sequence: CASSYPFDRGTEGGASRETQYF.

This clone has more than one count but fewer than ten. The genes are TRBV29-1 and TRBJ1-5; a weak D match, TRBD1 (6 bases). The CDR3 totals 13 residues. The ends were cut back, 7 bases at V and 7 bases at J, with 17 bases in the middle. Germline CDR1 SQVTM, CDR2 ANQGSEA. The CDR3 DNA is TGCAGCGCCCAACAGGGTCCAAGGCAGCCCCAGCATTTT. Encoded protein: CSAQQGPRQPQHF.

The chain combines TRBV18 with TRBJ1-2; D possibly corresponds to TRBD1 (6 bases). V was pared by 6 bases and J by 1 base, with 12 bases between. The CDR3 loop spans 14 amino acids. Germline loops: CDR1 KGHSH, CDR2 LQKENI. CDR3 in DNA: TGTGCCAGCTCCCGGACAGAAAATAACTATGGCTACACCTTC. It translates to CASSRTENNYGYTF.

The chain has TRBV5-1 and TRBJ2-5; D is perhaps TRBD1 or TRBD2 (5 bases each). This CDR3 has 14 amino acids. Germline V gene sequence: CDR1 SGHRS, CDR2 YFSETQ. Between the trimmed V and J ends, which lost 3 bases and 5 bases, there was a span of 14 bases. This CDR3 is CASSWGPSGETQYF. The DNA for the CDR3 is TGCGCCAGCAGCTGGGGACCGTCTGGGGAGACCCAGTACTTC.

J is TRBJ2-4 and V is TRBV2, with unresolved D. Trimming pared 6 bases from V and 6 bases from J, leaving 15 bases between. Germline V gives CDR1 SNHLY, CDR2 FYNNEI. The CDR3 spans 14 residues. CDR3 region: CASSTVGLGNIQYF. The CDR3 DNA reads TGTGCCAGCAGCACCGTGGGTCTGGGAAACATTCAGTACTTC.

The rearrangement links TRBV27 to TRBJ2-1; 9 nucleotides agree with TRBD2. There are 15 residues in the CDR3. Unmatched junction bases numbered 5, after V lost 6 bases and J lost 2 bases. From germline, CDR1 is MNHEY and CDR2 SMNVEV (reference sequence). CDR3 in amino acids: CASRRTSAAYNEQFF. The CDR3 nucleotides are TGTGCCAGCAGAAGGACTAGCGCGGCCTACAATGAGCAGTTCTTC.

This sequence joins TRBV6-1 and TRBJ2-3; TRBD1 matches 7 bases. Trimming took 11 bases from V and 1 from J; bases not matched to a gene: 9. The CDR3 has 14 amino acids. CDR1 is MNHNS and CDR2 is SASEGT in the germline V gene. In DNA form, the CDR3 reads TGTGCCTTACAGGGGAATTTAGGCACAGATACGCAGTATTTT. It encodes CALQGNLGTDTQYF.